A single sample gave rise to the 15 T cell receptor beta chains below, sequenced in a study of blood T cell repertoires in COVID-19. Repertoires were generated with immunoSEQ multiplex PCR, while TCRdb's copy carries only in-frame clones and drops some. The data show 120,000 or so clones, over 75% seen once. Sequenced material: peripheral blood. These receptors all stem from a man aged 50-60 years with acute or convalescent COVID-19.

This clone was counted once. CDR3 nucleotides: TGCAGCGTTGATGGTAGCGGGAGGGCCAATCGATACAATGAGCAGTTCTTC. Translation gives CSVDGSGRANRYNEQFF. This chain joins TRBV29-1 and TRBJ2-1; 11 bases are shared with TRBD2. V shed 3 bases and J 4 bases; nucleotides not matched to a gene: 11. The CDR3 sequence is 17 residues long. Germline lookup yields CDR1 SQVTM and CDR2 ANQGSEA.

This chain links TRBV2 with TRBJ2-7; D possibly corresponds to TRBD2 (7 bases). Germline CDR1 and CDR2: SNHLY and FYNNEI. The germline V and J ends were trimmed by 7 bases and 5 bases, with 21 bases remaining between them. The CDR3 spans 15 residues. In DNA, the CDR3 is TGTGCCAGCAAGGTGGAGGGGGAGGGGCCCCACGAGCAGTACTTC. Protein sequence: CASKVEGEGPHEQYF. The full variable domain, rest sourced from reference TRBV2 and TRBJ2-7, is EPEVTQTPSHQVTQMGQEVILRCVPISNHLYFYWYRQILGQKVEFLVSFYNNEISEKSEIFDDQFSVERPDGSNFTLKIRSTKLEDSAMYFCASKVEGEGPHEQYFGPGTRLTVT.

The chain combines TRBV19 with TRBJ2-1, with 14 bases that match TRBD2. The V gene end was trimmed by 4 bases and the J gene end by 7 bases; junction bases not matched to a gene: 9. CDR1 LNHDA and CDR2 SQIVND come from the germline V gene (reference sequence). The CDR3 covers 17 residues. The CDR3 nucleotides are TGTGCCAGTAGTACCCAACGACTAGCGGGAGGGAGTAATGAGCAGTTCTTC. Translation: CASSTQRLAGGSNEQFF.

This clone was detected a few times. The junction departs from the called germline gene at one end, perhaps through a read error. This chain connects TRBV12-3 or TRBV12-4 to TRBJ1-5; D uncertain. This CDR3 is built from 13 residues. CDR3 amino acids: CASSLEHNQPQHF. In DNA form, the CDR3 reads TGTGCCAGCAGCTTAGAACACAATCAGCCCCAGCATTTT.

The rearrangement links TRBV6-6 to TRBJ2-7, with TRBD2 matching over 7 bases. The CDR3 is made up of 15 amino acids. Germline loops: CDR1 MNHNY, CDR2 SVGAGI (reference sequence). V gave up 0 bases and J gave up 3 bases; unmatched junction bases: 5. For the CDR3, the DNA is TGTGCCAGCAGTTACTCGATCCTAGCGGTCTACGAGCAGTACTTC. It codes for CASSYSILAVYEQYF.

The DNA for the CDR3 is TGCGCCAGCAGCCTTACGACAGGCCAAGAGACCCAGTACTTC. This sequence encodes CASSLTTGQETQYF. V gene TRBV4-3 combines with J gene TRBJ2-5, with a tentative D call TRBD1 (6 bases). Germline-derived CDR1 and CDR2 are LGHNA and YSLEER. This CDR3 region has 14 residues. V lost 4 bases to trimming and J lost 1 base, with 10 bases between them.

This chain uses TRBV9 with TRBJ1-1, with 7 bases matching TRBD1. CDR3 size: 14 residues. Unmatched junction bases numbered 3, after V lost 0 bases and J lost 4 bases. Germline V gives CDR1 SGDLS, CDR2 YYNGEE. DNA of the CDR3: TGTGCCAGCAGCGTAGGGACAGGTGGCACTGAAGCTTTCTTT. Amino acid sequence: CASSVGTGGTEAFF. Variable domain in full (rest from reference TRBV9 and TRBJ1-1): DSGVTQTPKHLITATGQRVTLRCSPRSGDLSVYWYQQSLDQGLQFLIQYYNGEERAKGNILERFSAQQFPDLHSELNLSSLELGDSALYFCASSVGTGGTEAFFGQGTRLTVV.

Regarding this clone: It is likely a read error, because the conserved phenylalanine at the end of the CDR3 is missing. It is unclear where the CDR3 begins or ends on the DNA, so no DNA is shown, and the CDR3 is as TCRdb lists it. The chain combines TRBV27 with TRBJ2-7; the D call TRBD2 from the table was never checked on the DNA. The CDR3 length equals 10 residues, ends included. Germline V gene data show CDR1 as MNHEY and CDR2 as SMNVEV (reference sequence). The CDR3 sequence is CASSPPGLAN.

This clone was seen a single time. The rearrangement joins TRBV2 to TRBJ1-5; D is unclear. The germline V and J ends were trimmed by 6 bases and 1 base, with 7 bases remaining between them. Germline assignment: CDR1 SNHLY and CDR2 FYNNEI. This CDR3 region has 13 residues. This CDR3 reads CASRRASNQPQHF. In DNA form, the CDR3 reads TGTGCCAGCAGGCGGGCGAGCAATCAGCCCCAGCATTTT.

The chain combines TRBV5-6 with TRBJ1-5, with a possible D match to TRBD1 (5 bases). The germline V gene encodes CDR1 SGHDT and CDR2 YYEEEE. V was trimmed by 0 bases and J by 2 bases, leaving 15 bases between them. The CDR3 loop spans 17 amino acids. CDR3 sequence: CASSLAGSGEGNQPQHF. CDR3 nucleotide sequence: TGTGCCAGCAGCTTGGCCGGCTCGGGGGAAGGCAATCAGCCCCAGCATTTT. Looking up the rest from reference TRBV5-6 and TRBJ1-5 gives the full variable domain: DAGVTQSPTHLIKTRGQQVTLRCSPKSGHDTVSWYQQALGQGPQFIFQYYEEEERQRGNFPDRFSGHQFPNYSSELNVNALLLGDSALYLCASSLAGSGEGNQPQHFGDGTRLSIL.

This chain connects TRBV12-3 or TRBV12-4 to TRBJ2-7; possibly TRBD1 for D (6 bases). The CDR3 covers 13 residues. V lost 3 bases to trimming and J lost 3 bases, with 9 bases between them. The CDR3: CASSLIQGYEQYF. The CDR3 DNA sequence: TGTGCCAGCAGTTTGATACAGGGCTACGAGCAGTACTTC.

This chain links TRBV5-1 with TRBJ2-5, with 10 bases that match TRBD1. V dropped 0 bases and J dropped 4; count of bases not matched to a gene: 3. The germline gives CDR1 SGHRS, CDR2 YFSETQ. This CDR3 is 15 amino acids long. CDR3 in amino acids: CASSLDDRGRETQYF. In DNA form, the CDR3 reads TGCGCCAGCAGCTTGGATGACAGGGGGCGAGAGACCCAGTACTTC.

The chain combines TRBV3-1 (or the pseudogene TRBV3-2) with TRBJ1-1; D gene uncertain. Trimming removed 5 bases from V and 4 bases from J, with 11 bases in between. The CDR3 runs to 13 residues. CDR1 LGHDT and CDR2 YNNKEL come from the germline V gene (reference sequence). CDR3 DNA sequence: TGTGCCAGCAGCACCGGGGAGGGCACTGAAGCTTTCTTT. Protein sequence: CASSTGEGTEAFF.

The chain combines TRBV19 with TRBJ1-1; TRBD1 matches at 8 bases. The CDR3 extends over 14 amino acids. V gave up 5 bases and J gave up 1 base; unmatched junction bases: 3. Per the germline V gene, CDR1 is LNHDA and CDR2 is SQIVND (reference sequence). The CDR3 sequence: CASSSGTGNTEAFF. The CDR3 region has the DNA TGTGCCAGTAGTTCAGGGACAGGGAACACTGAAGCTTTCTTT.

In this sample, this clone turned up once. This chain links TRBV2 with TRBJ2-6; D possibly corresponds to TRBD1 (5 bases). CDR3 length equals 13 residues. Germline V lookup: CDR1 SNHLY, CDR2 FYNNEI. The V end was cut by 6 bases, the J end by 9 bases, with 12 bases between. The CDR3 region is CASSEQADNVLTF. The CDR3 nucleotides are TGTGCCAGCAGCGAACAGGCAGACAACGTCCTGACTTTC.